The rows below give T cell receptor beta chains drawn from one sample of a study of shared clonotypes between healthy human individuals. Method: immunoSEQ multiplex PCR; TCRdb's copy keeps in-frame clones and lacks some. This repertoire shows around 640,000 clones, about 96% found once; its top ten account for around 0.1%. Sample: naive CD8+ T cells sorted from blood. All receptors come from a woman in her 30s in good health. CDR3s include the opening cysteine and the closing phenylalanine or tryptophan. A D gene is named only where the DNA matches it firmly. Some rows mark clone size as missing; the rest say once, few, many or name a class of expanded clone.

>TRBV5-4|NA|12|TRBJ2-7|NA
CASSFGGLEQYF
TGTGCCAGCAGCTTTGGGGGCTTGGAGCAGTACTTC
>TRBV14|TRBD2|14|TRBJ2-5|NA
CASSREGGGETQYF
TGTGCCAGCAGCCGGGAGGGAGGCGGAGAGACCCAGTACTTC
>TRBV10-2|TRBD1|16|TRBJ2-5|NA
CASSPDRGRFQETQYF
TGCGCCAGCAGCCCCGACAGGGGGAGATTTCAAGAGACCCAGTACTTC
>TRBV15|NA|14|TRBJ2-7|NA
CATSMGLGGYEQYF
TGTGCCACCAGCATGGGTCTAGGGGGCTACGAGCAGTACTTC
>TRBV6-5|TRBD1|15|TRBJ1-3|NA
CASWTGMGPGNTIYF
TGTGCCAGCTGGACAGGGATGGGGCCTGGAAACACCATATATTTT
>TRBV6-9|NA|12|TRBJ1-2|NA
CASRPDSFGYTF
TGTGCCAGCAGACCAGACAGTTTTGGCTACACCTTC
>TRBV4-2|TRBD2|20|TRBJ2-3|NA
CASSQESLGTSETSTDTQYF
TGTGCCAGCAGCCAAGAATCATTGGGAACTAGCGAGACTAGCACAGATACGCAGTATTTT
>TRBV28|NA|12|TRBJ2-7|NA
CASSRLGIQEYF
TGTGCCAGCAGTCGTCTCGGGATTCAGGAGTACTTC
>TRBV11-2|TRBD2|15|TRBJ2-3|NA
CASSLTSGPTDTQYF
TGTGCCAGCAGCCTGACTAGCGGTCCTACAGATACGCAGTATTTT
>TRBV5-4|TRBD2|11|TRBJ2-7|NA
CASSFSGSWHF
TGTGCCAGCAGCTTTAGCGGGAGTTGGCACTTC
>TRBV14|TRBD1|15|TRBJ2-7|NA
CASSQYRTGGYEQYF
TGTGCCAGCAGCCAATATCGTACAGGGGGATACGAGCAGTACTTC
>TRBV7-9|NA|16|TRBJ2-2|NA
CASSSDWSVYTGELFF
TGTGCCAGCAGCTCCGACTGGTCTGTTTACACCGGGGAGCTGTTTTTT
>TRBV27|TRBD1|14|TRBJ2-7|NA
CASSFTGEGYEQYF
TGTGCCAGCAGTTTTACAGGGGAAGGTTACGAGCAGTACTTC
>TRBV6-5|TRBD1|15|TRBJ2-1|NA
CASSWGQDLRNEQFF
TGTGCCAGCAGTTGGGGACAGGACCTACGCAATGAGCAGTTCTTC
>TRBV5-8|NA|16|TRBJ2-3|NA
CASSSRTFPSTDTQYF
TGTGCCAGCAGCTCCCGGACTTTTCCTAGCACAGATACGCAGTATTTT
>TRBV7-9|TRBD1|17|TRBJ2-2|NA
CASTPWGTASNTGELFF
TGTGCCAGCACTCCATGGGGGACAGCTTCAAACACCGGGGAGCTGTTTTTT
>TRBV29-1|NA|14|TRBJ2-7|NA
CSVATGLGVYEQYF
TGCAGCGTCGCCACGGGTCTTGGTGTCTACGAGCAGTACTTC
>TRBV4-1|NA|14|TRBJ2-7|NA
CASSPGQSSYEQYF
TGCGCCAGCAGCCCAGGGCAGAGCTCCTACGAGCAGTACTTC
>TRBV9|NA|14|TRBJ1-4|NA
CASSVGQLNEKLFF
TGTGCCAGCAGCGTCGGGCAGCTTAATGAAAAACTGTTTTTT
>TRBV9|TRBD2|15|TRBJ2-1|NA
CASSVGLAEHNEQFF
TGTGCCAGCAGCGTAGGACTAGCGGAGCACAATGAGCAGTTCTTC
>TRBV28|NA|15|TRBJ2-2|NA
CASSWGGAYTGELFF
TGTGCCAGCAGTTGGGGGGGCGCTTACACCGGGGAGCTGTTTTTT
>TRBV4-2|TRBD2|15|TRBJ2-1|NA
CASSLSSGSGNEQFF
TGTGCCAGCAGCCTCAGTAGCGGGAGCGGCAATGAGCAGTTCTTC
>TRBV21-1|NA|17|TRBJ2-2|NA
CASSKVATEPNTGELFF
TGTGCCAGCAGCAAAGTCGCAACAGAACCTAACACCGGGGAGCTGTTTTTT
>TRBV11-2|NA|12|TRBJ2-1|NA
CASSARQNEQFF
TGTGCCAGCAGCGCCCGTCAGAATGAGCAGTTCTTC
>TRBV9|NA|14|TRBJ1-5|NA
CASSAGWGVQPQHF
TGTGCCAGCAGCGCCGGGTGGGGGGTTCAGCCCCAGCATTTT
>TRBV19|NA|13|TRBJ2-4|once
CASSMELGNIQYF
TGTGCCAGTAGTATGGAGTTAGGAAACATTCAGTACTTC
>TRBV29-1|TRBD2|13|TRBJ2-1|NA
CSVDGLGVNEQFF
TGCAGCGTTGACGGACTAGGGGTCAATGAGCAGTTCTTC
>TRBV13|NA|16|TRBJ2-7|NA
CASSILTDPHSYEQYF
TGTGCCAGCAGTATCCTGACTGACCCCCACTCCTACGAGCAGTACTTC
>TRBV2|NA|12|TRBJ1-2|NA
CAAERGNYGYTF
TGTGCCGCGGAGCGGGGGAACTATGGCTACACCTTC
>TRBV30|TRBD1|14|TRBJ1-1|NA
CAWRTGEMNTEAFF
TGTGCCTGGAGGACAGGGGAGATGAACACTGAAGCTTTCTTT
>TRBV7-9|NA|14|TRBJ2-4|NA
CASGTGTAKNIQYF
TGTGCCAGCGGAACCGGGACAGCCAAAAACATTCAGTACTTC
>TRBV11-2|TRBD2|15|TRBJ2-7|NA
CASSLAFGRAYEQYF
TGTGCCAGCAGCTTAGCCTTCGGGAGGGCCTACGAGCAGTACTTC
>TRBV5-6|NA|12|TRBJ1-5|NA
CASSLGGSPQHF
TGTGCCAGCAGCTTGGGGGGTTCCCCCCAGCATTTT
>TRBV28|NA|13|TRBJ1-2|NA
CASSSTGFYGYTF
TGTGCCAGCAGTAGCACAGGCTTCTATGGCTACACCTTC
>TRBV11-2|TRBD2|17|TRBJ2-3|NA
CASSLAVAGGPTDTQYF
TGTGCCAGCAGCTTAGCTGTTGCGGGAGGGCCGACAGATACGCAGTATTTT
>TRBV27|TRBD2|14|TRBJ2-7|NA
CASSFSGFTYEQYF
TGTGCCAGCAGTTTTAGCGGGTTCACCTACGAGCAGTACTTC
>TRBV28|TRBD1|15|TRBJ2-7|NA
CASSHDNRGRYEQYF
TGTGCCAGCAGCCATGATAACAGGGGGCGCTACGAGCAGTACTTC
>TRBV5-4|NA|15|TRBJ1-2|NA
CASSWSTNANYGYTF
TGTGCCAGCAGCTGGTCCACGAACGCTAACTATGGCTACACCTTC
>TRBV6-1|NA|12|TRBJ1-5|NA
CASSEDREPQHF
TGTGCCAGCAGTGAAGACCGGGAGCCCCAGCATTTT
>TRBV28|TRBD2|21|TRBJ2-2|once
CASSLTYSGRAGKGMAGELFF
TGTGCCAGCAGTTTAACTTATAGCGGGAGGGCCGGTAAGGGCATGGCCGGGGAGCTGTTTTTT
>TRBV27|TRBD2|15|TRBJ2-7|NA
CASSLSAGGPWEQYF
TGTGCCAGCAGTTTGTCAGCGGGAGGGCCGTGGGAGCAGTACTTC
>TRBV27|TRBD2|15|TRBJ2-1|NA
CASSPGTSGRDEQFF
TGTGCCAGCAGTCCAGGGACTAGCGGGCGGGATGAGCAGTTCTTC
>TRBV7-6|NA|13|TRBJ2-7|NA
CASSLASAGEQYF
TGTGCCAGCAGCTTAGCGTCGGCGGGGGAGCAGTACTTC
>TRBV7-9|NA|13|TRBJ2-7|NA
CASSFQSSYEQYF
TGTGCCAGCAGCTTTCAGAGCTCCTACGAGCAGTACTTC
>TRBV5-6|NA|14|TRBJ1-3|NA
CASSLGAAGNTIYF
TGTGCCAGCAGCTTGGGTGCTGCTGGAAACACCATATATTTT
>TRBV4-2|NA|14|TRBJ2-7|NA
CTSSQGTETYEQYF
TGTACCAGCAGCCAAGGGACGGAGACCTACGAGCAGTACTTC
>TRBV5-4|TRBD1|15|TRBJ2-7|NA
CASSPGQGASYEQYF
TGTGCCAGCAGCCCGGGACAGGGGGCCTCCTACGAGCAGTACTTC
>TRBV28|TRBD1|14|TRBJ2-7|NA
CATQRTGGSYEQYF
TGTGCCACCCAGCGGACAGGGGGATCCTACGAGCAGTACTTC
>TRBV2|NA|12|TRBJ2-7|NA
CATGQTNYEQYF
TGTGCCACCGGGCAAACCAACTACGAGCAGTACTTC
>TRBV28|NA|16|TRBJ1-3|NA
CASSPRQWSSGNTIYF
TGTGCCAGCAGTCCCCGACAGTGGAGCTCTGGAAACACCATATATTTT
>TRBV4-1|NA|15|TRBJ1-4|NA
CASNPQSIEGEKLFF
TGCGCCAGCAACCCCCAGTCCATCGAAGGTGAAAAACTGTTTTTT
>TRBV28|NA|13|TRBJ2-7|NA
CASRSVSSYEQYF
TGTGCCAGCAGATCCGTGAGCTCCTACGAGCAGTACTTC
>TRBV7-9|NA|11|TRBJ1-2|NA
CASSDSPVYTF
TGTGCCAGCAGCGATAGTCCTGTCTACACCTTC